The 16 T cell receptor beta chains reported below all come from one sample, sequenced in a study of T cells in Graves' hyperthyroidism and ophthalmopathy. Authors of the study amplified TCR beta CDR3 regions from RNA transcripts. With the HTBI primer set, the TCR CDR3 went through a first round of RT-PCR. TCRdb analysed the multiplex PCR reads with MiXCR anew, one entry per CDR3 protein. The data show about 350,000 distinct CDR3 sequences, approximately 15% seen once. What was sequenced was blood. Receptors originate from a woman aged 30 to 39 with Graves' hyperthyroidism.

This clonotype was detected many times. This CDR3 is CASSSDHLQPQHF. The CDR3 DNA reads TGTGCCAGCAGCTCCGACCACCTTCAGCCCCAGCATTTT. The V gene is TRBV7-9, the J gene TRBJ1-5; D is unresolved. CDR3 length: 13 amino acids. Germline values: CDR1 SEHNR, CDR2 FQNEAQ (reference sequence). V was cut by 4 bases and J by 6 bases, with 10 bases left in between.

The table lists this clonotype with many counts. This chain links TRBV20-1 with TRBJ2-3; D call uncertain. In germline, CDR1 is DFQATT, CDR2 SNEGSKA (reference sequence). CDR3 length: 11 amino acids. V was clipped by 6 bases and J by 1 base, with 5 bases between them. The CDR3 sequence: CSAQRTDTQYF. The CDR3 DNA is TGCAGTGCGCAACGCACAGATACGCAGTATTTT.

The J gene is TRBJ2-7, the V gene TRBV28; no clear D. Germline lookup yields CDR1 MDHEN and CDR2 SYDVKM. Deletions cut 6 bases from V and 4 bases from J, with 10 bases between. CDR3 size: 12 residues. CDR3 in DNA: TGTGCCAGCAGCTACGGTGAATACGAGCAGTACTTC. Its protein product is CASSYGEYEQYF.

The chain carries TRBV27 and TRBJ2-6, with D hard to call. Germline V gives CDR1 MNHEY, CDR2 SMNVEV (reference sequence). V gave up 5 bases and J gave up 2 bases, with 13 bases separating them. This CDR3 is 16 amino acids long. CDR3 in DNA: TGTGCCAGCAGTGCCGGACGCTTCGCTGGGGCCAACGTCCTGACTTTC. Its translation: CASSAGRFAGANVLTF.

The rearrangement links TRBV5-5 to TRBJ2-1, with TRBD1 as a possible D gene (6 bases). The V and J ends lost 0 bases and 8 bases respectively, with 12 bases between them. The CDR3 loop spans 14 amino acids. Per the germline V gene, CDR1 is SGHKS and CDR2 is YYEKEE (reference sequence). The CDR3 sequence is CASSLAGQGYEQFF. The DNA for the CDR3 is TGTGCCAGCAGCTTGGCCGGGCAGGGGTATGAGCAGTTCTTC.

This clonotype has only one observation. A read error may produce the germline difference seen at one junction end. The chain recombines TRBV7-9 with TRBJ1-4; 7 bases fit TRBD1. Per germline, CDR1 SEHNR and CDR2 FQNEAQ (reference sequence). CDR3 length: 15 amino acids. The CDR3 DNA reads TGTGCCAGCGGCTTAGGACAGGCGAGTAATGAAAAACTGTTTTTT. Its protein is CASGLGQASNEKLFF.

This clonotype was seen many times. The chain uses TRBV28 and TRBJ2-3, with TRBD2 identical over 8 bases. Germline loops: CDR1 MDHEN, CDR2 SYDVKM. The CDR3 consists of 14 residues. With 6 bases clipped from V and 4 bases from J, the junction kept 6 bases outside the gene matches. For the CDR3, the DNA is TGTGCCAGCAGGCGGGAGGAGGGCGCAGATACGCAGTATTTT. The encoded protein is CASRREEGADTQYF.

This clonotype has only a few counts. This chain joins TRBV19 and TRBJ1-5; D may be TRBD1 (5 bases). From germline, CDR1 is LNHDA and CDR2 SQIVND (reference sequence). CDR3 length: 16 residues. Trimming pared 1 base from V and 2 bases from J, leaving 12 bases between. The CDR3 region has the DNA TGTGCCAGTAGTATAGTACCGGGGGGTCGCAATCAGCCCCAGCATTTT. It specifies CASSIVPGGRNQPQHF.

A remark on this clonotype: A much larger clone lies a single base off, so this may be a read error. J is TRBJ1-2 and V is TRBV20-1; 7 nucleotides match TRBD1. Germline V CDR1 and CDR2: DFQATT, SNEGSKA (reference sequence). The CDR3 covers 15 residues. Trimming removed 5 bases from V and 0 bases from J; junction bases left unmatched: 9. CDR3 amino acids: CSAAAPGGTNYGYTF. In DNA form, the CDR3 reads TGCAGTGCTGCCGCCCCAGGGGGAACTAACTATGGCTACACCTTC.

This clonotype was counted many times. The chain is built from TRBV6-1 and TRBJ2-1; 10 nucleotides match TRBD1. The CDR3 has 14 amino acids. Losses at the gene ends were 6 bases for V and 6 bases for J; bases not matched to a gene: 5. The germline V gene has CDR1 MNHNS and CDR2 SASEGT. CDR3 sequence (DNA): TGTGCCAGCAGGGCCGGGACAGGGGCCAATGAGCAGTTCTTC. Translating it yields CASRAGTGANEQFF.

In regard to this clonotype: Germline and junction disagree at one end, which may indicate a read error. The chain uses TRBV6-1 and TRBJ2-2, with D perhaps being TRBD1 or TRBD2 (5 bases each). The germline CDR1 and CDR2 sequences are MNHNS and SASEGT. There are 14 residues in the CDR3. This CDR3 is CASSELGDTGELFF. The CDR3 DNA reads TGTGCTAGCAGTGAACTGGGGGACACCGGGGAGCTGTTTTTT.

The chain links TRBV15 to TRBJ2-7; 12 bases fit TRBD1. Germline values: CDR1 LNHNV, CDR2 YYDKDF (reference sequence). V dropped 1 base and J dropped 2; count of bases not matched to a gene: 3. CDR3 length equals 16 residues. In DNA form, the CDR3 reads TGTGCCACCAGCAGAGGGGGGACAGGGGGCCCCTACGAGCAGTACTTC. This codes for CATSRGGTGGPYEQYF.

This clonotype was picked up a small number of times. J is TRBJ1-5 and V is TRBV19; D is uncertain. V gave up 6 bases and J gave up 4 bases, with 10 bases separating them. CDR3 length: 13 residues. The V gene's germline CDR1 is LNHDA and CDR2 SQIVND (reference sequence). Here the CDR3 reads CASRRAANQPQHF. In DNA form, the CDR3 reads TGTGCCAGTAGGCGGGCGGCTAATCAGCCCCAGCATTTT.

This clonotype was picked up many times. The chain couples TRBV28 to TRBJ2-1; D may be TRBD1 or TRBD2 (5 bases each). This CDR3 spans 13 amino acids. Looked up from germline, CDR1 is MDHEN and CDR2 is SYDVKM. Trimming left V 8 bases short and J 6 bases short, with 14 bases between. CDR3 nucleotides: TGTGCCAGCGGGACCCCGCTTCTCAATGAGCAGTTCTTC. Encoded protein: CASGTPLLNEQFF.

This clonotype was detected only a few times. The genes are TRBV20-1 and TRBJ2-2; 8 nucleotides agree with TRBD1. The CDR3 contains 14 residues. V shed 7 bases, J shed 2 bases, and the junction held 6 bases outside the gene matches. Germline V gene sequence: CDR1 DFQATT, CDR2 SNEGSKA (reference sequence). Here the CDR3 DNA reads TGCAGTGTAGGACAGGGTTCTAACACCGGGGAGCTGTTTTTT. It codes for CSVGQGSNTGELFF.

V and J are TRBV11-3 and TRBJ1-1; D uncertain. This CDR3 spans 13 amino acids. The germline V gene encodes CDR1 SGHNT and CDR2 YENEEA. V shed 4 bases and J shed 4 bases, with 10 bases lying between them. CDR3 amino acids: CASSSGWGTEAFF. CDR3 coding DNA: TGTGCCAGCAGCTCCGGCTGGGGCACTGAAGCTTTCTTT.